This record looks at one TCR beta chain sequence and its context. Its antigen is currently not known. Nothing much larger sits one base from this clone, and base qualities are not available. The sample's time point label, decoded: after anti-PD-1 therapy. The tumor biopsies were site-matched, meaning the biopsies were taken from the same primary tumor before and after PD-1 blockade. For bulk TCRbeta sequencing, genomic DNA was extracted from tumor biopsies or peripheral blood, and input amounts ranged from 616 ng to 6,004 ng. Leftover biopsy material went through bulk TCRbeta sequencing, with the goal of boosting sensitivity for rare clonotypes relative to single-cell TCR sequencing. Every patient had histologically proven advanced or metastatic basal or squamous cell carcinoma and was a poor candidate for surgical resection. Of the 11 patients making up the basal cell carcinoma cohort, roughly eight underwent bulk tumor TCR sequencing. Fresh biopsies were taken from the primary tumor site, and part of the biopsy material was kept in RNAlater for exome and bulk TCR sequencing.

This sample is drawn from a study of T cells in tumors after PD-1 blockade (dated by TCRdb to the late 2010s). Study-level background: Prior checkpoint blockade, systemic immunosuppressant use, and recent radiotherapy or other anti-cancer therapy within 4 weeks were grounds for patient exclusion. Pembrolizumab 200 mg every 3 weeks or cemiplimab 350 mg every 2 weeks was administered to patients. A subset of patients also received ongoing daily vismodegib 150 mg during anti-PD-1 treatment. Paired single-cell RNA and TCR sequencing was done in the study on site-matched tumors from patients with BCC or SCC, both before and after anti-PD-1 therapy. RECIST version 1.1 was used to assess clinical response. An average of about 28,000 TCR templates (range about 550-100,000) and several thousand unique clonotypes was obtained for tumor samples, about 20-fold deeper than single-cell TCR sequencing.

The paper as a whole reports these results and caveats: The source of novel T cell clones was not identified, and lymphoid organs or rare unexpanded clones within the tumor or the tumor periphery could be included among the possible sources. Exhausted CD8+ clones expanded after therapy were found to be mostly novel clonotypes undetected pre-treatment, suggesting clonal replacement rather than reinvigoration of pre-existing clones. Comparisons between pre- and post-treatment samples were the only ones where clonal replacement appeared, with none seen between two pre-treatment samples, a pattern that argues against artifacts from biopsy timing or location. Roughly 38% of TCR clonotypes from the tumor were detected in blood, and certain novel exhausted tumor clones were present in blood collected before treatment, which suggests recruitment from the periphery.

Spanning cysteine to phenylalanine, the CDR3 consists of 19 amino acids. The only DNA kept is the CDR3, 57 bases in frame from the first base. V gives up 5 bases and J gives up 6 bases, and the segment between their germline ends measures 31 bases. Taken from the germline V gene, the CDR1 and CDR2 loops are SGHVS and FQNEAQ. The immunoSEQ platform was used to carry out deep TCRbeta sequencing. Per the source publication's procedure: For further analysis, only productive rearrangements were exported from the immunoSEQ Analyzer. A two-sided binomial test with a Bonferroni-corrected P below 0.01 was used to identify clones that significantly expanded or contracted between timepoints. Bulk TCRbeta clonotypes were assigned T cell phenotypes by matching to single-cell RNA+TCR-seq clones sharing the same TCRbeta sequence. Clone enrichment in tumor was computed as tumor frequency divided by PBMC frequency from bulk TCR sequencing. GLIPH was used to group TCRs into specificity groups, clusters of distinct TCRs likely recognizing common antigens via shared CDR3 motifs. TCRdb holds this immuneACCESS table with in-frame rearrangements only. Some clones are missing; in checked studies, unresolved V genes explain under half, and the rest has no known cause. That table gives V, J and clone size, and the DNA gave D and trimming. The sample yields several thousand clones; roughly three fifths were counted once. The ten largest clones add up to more than 3.5% of the sample.

The TCR originated in a human donor with basal cell carcinoma. In this chain, TRBV7-8 is recombined with TRBJ1-2; TRBD1 is a weak D gene call, 5 bases matching. Here the sequenced sample was tumor tissue, taken after anti-PD-1 treatment. The sequenced DNA is TGTGCCAGCAGCACACAAACGGGCGGGGGGAACAGGAGGCCCCATGGCTACACCTTC. It translates to CASSTQTGGGNRRPHGYTF.